One sample yielded the 8 T cell receptor beta chains listed below, sequenced in a study of immune evolution from preneoplasia to lung adenocarcinoma. Sequenced by immunoSEQ multiplex PCR; TCRdb stores in-frame clones only, minus some. The sample lists about 41,000 clones; 70% to 85% were seen once. Specimen: FFPE invasive lung adenocarcinoma tissue. These receptors originate from a person aged 55 to 75 with lung adenocarcinoma.

The chain carries TRBV28 and TRBJ2-7; maybe TRBD2 (5 bases). CDR1 is MDHEN, CDR2 SYDVKM, per germline. V shed 5 bases and J shed 6 bases, with 14 bases lying between them. The CDR3 contains 13 residues. The CDR3 reads CASSPVGLREQYF. Here the CDR3 DNA reads TGTGCCAGCAGTCCCGTTGGACTCCGCGAGCAGTACTTC.

V gene TRBV19 combines with J gene TRBJ2-3; TRBD2 matches 12 bases. The CDR3 consists of 15 residues. Germline V CDR1 and CDR2: LNHDA, SQIVND (reference sequence). After removal of 2 bases from V and 5 bases from J, the junction contained 2 bases not matched to a gene. Here the CDR3 DNA reads TGTGCCAGTAGTATACGGACTAGCGGGAAAGATACGCAGTATTTT. Translated, it gives CASSIRTSGKDTQYF.

The CDR3 here is CSVGVGGAGNQPQHF. For the CDR3, the DNA is TGCAGCGTTGGGGTTGGGGGCGCCGGAAATCAGCCCCAGCATTTT. The rearrangement uses TRBV29-1 and TRBJ1-5; weak D call: TRBD1 (6 bases). CDR1 and CDR2 from the germline V gene are SQVTM and ANQGSEA. Trimming removed 4 bases from V and 4 bases from J, with 17 bases in between. This CDR3 contains 15 residues.

This clone was recorded a few times. The rearrangement uses TRBV29-1 and TRBJ2-1; no reliable D call. Trimming cost V 7 bases and J 0 bases, with 4 bases left between them. The CDR3 consists of 11 residues. The germline CDR1 and CDR2 sequences are SQVTM and ANQGSEA. CDR3 sequence (DNA): TGCAGCGGGGACTCCTACAATGAGCAGTTCTTC. It translates to CSGDSYNEQFF.

This clone was seen only once. V and J are TRBV7-2 and TRBJ2-5; D is undetermined. V lost 7 bases, J lost 7 bases, and 13 bases lay in between. The CDR3 sequence is 12 residues long. The germline CDR1 and CDR2 sequences are SGHTA and FQGNSA. Here the CDR3 reads CASTYNEGTQYF. The CDR3, as DNA: TGTGCCAGCACCTACAATGAAGGGACCCAGTACTTC.

The chain couples TRBV5-1 to TRBJ2-1; either TRBD1 or TRBD2 may fit D (5 bases each). Germline V gene sequence: CDR1 SGHRS, CDR2 YFSETQ. The CDR3 is 17 residues long. Trimming removed 4 bases at V and 6 bases at J, with 23 bases between. CDR3 loop: CASSQPRDRGVANEQFF. Written as DNA, the CDR3 is TGCGCCAGCAGCCAACCCAGGGACCGAGGGGTGGCCAATGAGCAGTTCTTC.

The V call is TRBV11-2, the J call TRBJ2-1; TRBD2 matches 10 bases. The junction had 8 bases not matched to a gene; V was cut back by 1 base and J by 2 bases. This CDR3 region has 18 residues. CDR1 is SGHAT, CDR2 FQNNGV, per germline. The CDR3, as DNA: TGTGCCAGCAGCTTAGGAGCTAGCGGGAGTGGACCCTACAATGAGCAGTTCTTC. Protein sequence: CASSLGASGSGPYNEQFF. Full variable domain (remainder filled in from reference TRBV11-2 and TRBJ2-1): EAGVAQSPRYKIIEKRQSVAFWCNPISGHATLYWYQQILGQGPKLLIQFQNNGVVDDSQLPKDRFSAERLKGVDSTLKIQPAKLEDSAVYLCASSLGASGSGPYNEQFFGPGTRLTVL.

The chain links TRBV29-1 to TRBJ1-1; D is possibly TRBD1 (5 bases). The CDR3 extends over 13 amino acids. The germline CDR1 and CDR2 sequences are SQVTM and ANQGSEA. The CDR3 reads CSLGTWRDTEAFF. CDR3 coding DNA: TGCAGTCTAGGGACCTGGAGGGATACTGAAGCTTTCTTT.